Listed below are T cell receptor beta chains from one sample, sequenced in a study of shared clonotypes between healthy human individuals. Sequencing was performed with immunoSEQ multiplex PCR; in TCRdb, only in-frame clones are kept and a portion is missing. The sample holds about 340,000 clones, more than 60% seen once. Sample: memory CD4+ T cells sorted from blood. Receptor source: a man aged 30 to 39 in good health. Each CDR3 is given with its conserved first and last residue. A D gene is named only where the DNA matches it firmly. Where a row states a size, it is once, few, many or the class of an expanded clone; other rows omit it.

cdr3_aa | cdr3_nt | j_call | v_call | d_call | clone_size
CASEREGEDTQYF | TGTGCCAGTGAGCGGGAGGGTGAAGATACGCAGTATTTT | TRBJ2-3 | TRBV19 | TRBD2 | NA
CSTAGSSYNEQFF | TGCAGCACCGCAGGGAGTTCCTACAATGAGCAGTTCTTC | TRBJ2-1 | TRBV29-1 | NA | once
CASSALTQETQYF | TGTGCCAGCAGTGCCCTAACACAAGAGACCCAGTACTTC | TRBJ2-5 | TRBV2 | NA | NA
CASSWIGQGSGETQYF | TGTGCCAGCAGCTGGATCGGACAGGGGTCGGGGGAGACCCAGTACTTC | TRBJ2-5 | TRBV7-6 | TRBD1 | NA
CASRGGFNEQFF | TGTGCCAGTAGAGGGGGATTCAATGAGCAGTTCTTC | TRBJ2-1 | TRBV19 | NA | NA
CASSLSAGGGYEQYF | TGTGCCAGCAGCTTATCGGCAGGGGGCGGTTACGAGCAGTACTTC | TRBJ2-7 | TRBV7-3 | TRBD1 | NA
CASSPGGQGNTEAFF | TGTGCCAGCAGCCCCGGGGGACAGGGGAACACTGAAGCTTTCTTT | TRBJ1-1 | TRBV5-4 | TRBD1 | NA
CASSAGPGVTDTQYF | TGTGCCAGCAGCGCCGGACCGGGAGTCACAGATACGCAGTATTTT | TRBJ2-3 | TRBV9 | NA | NA
CDGGQTANYGYTF | TGTGACGGGGGGCAGACAGCTAACTATGGCTACACCTTC | TRBJ1-2 | TRBV11-1 | NA | NA
CASSLGRLAGAGAETQYF | TGTGCCAGCAGCTTGGGCCGGCTAGCGGGAGCGGGAGCGGAGACCCAGTACTTC | TRBJ2-5 | TRBV11-3 | TRBD2 | NA
CATTGLAGVADTQYF | TGTGCCACTACTGGACTAGCGGGAGTAGCAGATACGCAGTATTTT | TRBJ2-3 | TRBV19 | TRBD2 | NA
CASSFNNEQFF | TGTGCCAGCAGCTTTAACAATGAGCAGTTCTTC | TRBJ2-1 | TRBV7-9 | NA | NA
CASSSSDRGTYEQYF | TGTGCCAGCAGCTCCTCGGACAGGGGTACCTACGAGCAGTACTTC | TRBJ2-7 | TRBV11-1 | TRBD1 | NA
CASNFQGSGELFF | TGTGCCAGCAATTTTCAGGGATCCGGGGAGCTGTTTTTT | TRBJ2-2 | TRBV28 | NA | NA
CASSLGAGLEETQYF | TGCGCCAGCAGCTTGGGGGCAGGTTTGGAGGAGACCCAGTACTTC | TRBJ2-5 | TRBV5-1 | NA | NA
CASSQAGVGDNYEQYF | TGCGCCAGCAGCCAAGCCGGAGTAGGGGATAACTACGAGCAGTACTTC | TRBJ2-7 | TRBV4-1 | NA | NA
CASSPGLAGANEQFF | TGCGCCAGCAGCCCGGGACTAGCGGGAGCAAATGAGCAGTTCTTC | TRBJ2-1 | TRBV5-1 | TRBD2 | NA
CASSLGTGEHQPQHF | TGTGCCAGCAGCTTAGGGACAGGGGAGCATCAGCCCCAGCATTTT | TRBJ1-5 | TRBV7-8 | TRBD1 | NA
CASSLPGTGREKLFF | TGTGCCAGCAGTTTACCCGGGACAGGGCGTGAAAAACTGTTTTTT | TRBJ1-4 | TRBV28 | TRBD1 | NA
CASSLFGGGAILDYGYTF | TGTGCCAGCAGCCTCTTCGGCGGGGGGGCGATCTTAGACTATGGCTACACCTTC | TRBJ1-2 | TRBV5-6 | NA | NA
CASSPRTGRNQPQHF | TGTGCCAGCAGCCCGAGGACAGGCCGCAATCAGCCCCAGCATTTT | TRBJ1-5 | TRBV7-8 | TRBD1 | NA
CATTTDTQYF | TGTGCCACCACCACAGATACGCAGTATTTT | TRBJ2-3 | TRBV6-6 | NA | NA
CASSLAGGLNYGYTF | TGTGCCAGCAGCTTGGCCGGGGGACTTAACTATGGCTACACCTTC | TRBJ1-2 | TRBV5-5 | NA | once
CASSLGVRTNTGELFF | TGTGCCAGCAGCTTAGGCGTAAGGACGAACACCGGGGAGCTGTTTTTT | TRBJ2-2 | TRBV5-5 | NA | once